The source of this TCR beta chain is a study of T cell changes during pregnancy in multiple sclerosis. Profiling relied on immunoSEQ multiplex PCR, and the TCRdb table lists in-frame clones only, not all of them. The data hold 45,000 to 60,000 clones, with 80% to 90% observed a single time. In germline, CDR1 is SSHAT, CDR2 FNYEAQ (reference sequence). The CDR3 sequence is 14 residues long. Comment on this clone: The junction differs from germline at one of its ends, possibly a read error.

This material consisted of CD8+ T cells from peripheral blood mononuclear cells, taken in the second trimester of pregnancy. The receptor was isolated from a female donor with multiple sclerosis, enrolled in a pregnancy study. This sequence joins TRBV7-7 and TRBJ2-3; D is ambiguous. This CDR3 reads CASSLAIGTDTQYF. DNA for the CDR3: TGTGCTAGCAGCCTGGCCATCGGCACAGATACGCAGTATTTT.